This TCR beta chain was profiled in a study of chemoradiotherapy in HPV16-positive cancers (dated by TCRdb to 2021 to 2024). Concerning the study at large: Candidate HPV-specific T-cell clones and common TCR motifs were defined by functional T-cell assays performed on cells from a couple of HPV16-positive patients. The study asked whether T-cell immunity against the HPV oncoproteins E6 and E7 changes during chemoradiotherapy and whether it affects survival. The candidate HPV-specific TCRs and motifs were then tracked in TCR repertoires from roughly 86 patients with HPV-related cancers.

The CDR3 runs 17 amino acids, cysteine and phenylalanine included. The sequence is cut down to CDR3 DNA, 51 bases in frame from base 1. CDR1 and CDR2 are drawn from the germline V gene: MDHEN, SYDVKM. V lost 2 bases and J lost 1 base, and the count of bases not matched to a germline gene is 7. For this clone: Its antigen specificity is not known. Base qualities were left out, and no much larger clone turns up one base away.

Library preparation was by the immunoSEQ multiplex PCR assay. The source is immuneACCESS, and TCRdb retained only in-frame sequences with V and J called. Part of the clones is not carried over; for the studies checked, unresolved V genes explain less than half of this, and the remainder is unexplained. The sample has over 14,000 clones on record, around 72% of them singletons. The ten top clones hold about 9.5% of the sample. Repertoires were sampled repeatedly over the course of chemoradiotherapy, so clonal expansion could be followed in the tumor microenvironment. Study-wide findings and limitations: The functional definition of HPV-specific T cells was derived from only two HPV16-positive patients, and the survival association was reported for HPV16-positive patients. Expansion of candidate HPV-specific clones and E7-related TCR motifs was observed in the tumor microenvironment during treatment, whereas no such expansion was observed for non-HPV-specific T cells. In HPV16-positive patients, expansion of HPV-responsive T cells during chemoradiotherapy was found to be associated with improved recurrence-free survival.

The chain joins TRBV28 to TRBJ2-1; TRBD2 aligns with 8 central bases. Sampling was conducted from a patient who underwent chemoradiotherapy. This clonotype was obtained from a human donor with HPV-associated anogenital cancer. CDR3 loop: CASSLRGGPPSYNEQFF. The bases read TGTGCCAGCAGTTTACGGGGGGGGCCTCCTTCCTACAATGAGCAGTTCTTC.